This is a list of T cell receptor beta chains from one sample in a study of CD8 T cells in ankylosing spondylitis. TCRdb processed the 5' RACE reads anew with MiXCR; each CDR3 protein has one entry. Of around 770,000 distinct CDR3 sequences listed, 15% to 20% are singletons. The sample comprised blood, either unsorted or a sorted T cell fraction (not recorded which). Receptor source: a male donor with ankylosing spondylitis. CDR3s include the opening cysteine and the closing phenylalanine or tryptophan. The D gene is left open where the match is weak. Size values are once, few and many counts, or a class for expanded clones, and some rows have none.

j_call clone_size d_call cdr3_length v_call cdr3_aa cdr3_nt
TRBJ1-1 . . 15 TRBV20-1 CSADTGIIGNTEAFF TGCAGTGCAGATACAGGGATTATTGGTAACACTGAAGCTTTCTTT
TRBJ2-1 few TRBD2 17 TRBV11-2 CASSLASGRIPYNEQFF TGTGCCAGCAGCTTAGCTAGCGGGAGAATCCCCTACAATGAGCAGTTCTTC
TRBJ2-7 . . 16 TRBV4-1 CASSPLTYRGGYEQYF TGCGCCAGCAGCCCCCTGACCTACAGGGGAGGATACGAGCAGTACTTC
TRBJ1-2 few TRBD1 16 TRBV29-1 CSVALGQAADFYGYTF TGCAGCGTTGCTTTGGGACAGGCAGCGGACTTCTATGGCTACACCTTC
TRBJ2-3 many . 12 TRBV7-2 CASSLGSGSQYF TGTGCCAGCAGCTTAGGTAGTGGTTCGCAGTATTTT
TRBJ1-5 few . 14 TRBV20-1 CSASTRNLNQPQHF TGCAGTGCTAGTACACGAAACCTCAATCAGCCCCAGCATTTT
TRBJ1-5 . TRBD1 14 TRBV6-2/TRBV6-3 CASTWDRGFQPQHF TGTGCCAGCACCTGGGACAGGGGCTTTCAGCCCCAGCATTTT
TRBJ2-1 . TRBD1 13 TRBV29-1 CSVRDRWGNEQFF TGCAGCGTCAGGGACAGGTGGGGGAATGAGCAGTTCTTC
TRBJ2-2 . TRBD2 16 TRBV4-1 CASNQIAGVATGELFF TGCGCCAGCAACCAAATAGCGGGAGTGGCCACCGGGGAGCTGTTTTTT
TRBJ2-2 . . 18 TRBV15 CATSRDRASFANTGELFF TGTGCCACCAGCAGAGATCGTGCCAGCTTCGCGAACACCGGGGAGCTGTTTTTT
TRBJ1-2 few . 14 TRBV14 CASSPSDPSYGYTF TGTGCCAGCAGCCCGAGCGATCCTTCCTATGGCTACACCTTC
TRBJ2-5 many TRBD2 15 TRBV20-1 CSAGPLAGVRETQYF TGCAGTGCTGGACCCCTAGCGGGAGTACGGGAGACCCAGTACTTC
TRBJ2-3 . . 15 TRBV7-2 CASSPGERATDTQYF TGTGCCAGCAGCCCCGGGGAGAGGGCGACAGATACGCAGTATTTT
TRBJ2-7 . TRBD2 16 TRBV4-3 CASSQERFGGGYEQYF TGCGCCAGCAGCCAAGAGCGGTTCGGGGGGGGGTACGAGCAGTACTTC
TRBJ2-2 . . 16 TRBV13 CASSYSTAGYTGELFF TGTGCCAGCAGCTACTCAACCGCGGGGTATACCGGGGAGCTGTTTTTT
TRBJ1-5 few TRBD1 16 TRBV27 CASSPTTGGADQPQHF TGTGCCAGCAGTCCGACGACAGGGGGCGCCGATCAGCCCCAGCATTTT
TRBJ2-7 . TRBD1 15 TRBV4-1 CASSPTGQGYNEQYF TGCGCCAGCAGCCCTACCGGACAGGGTTACAACGAGCAGTACTTC
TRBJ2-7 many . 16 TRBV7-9 CASSLDSSKRFSEQYF TGTGCCAGCAGCTTAGATAGCTCAAAGCGGTTTTCCGAGCAGTACTTC
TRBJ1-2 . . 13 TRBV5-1 CASSSGAGGGYTF TGCGCCAGCAGCTCCGGAGCGGGAGGGGGCTACACCTTC
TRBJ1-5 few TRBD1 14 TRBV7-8 CASCRQGGNQPQHF TGTGCCAGCTGCAGACAGGGGGGCAATCAGCCCCAGCATTTT
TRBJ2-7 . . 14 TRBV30 CAWSVGVVRAEQYF TGTGCCTGGAGTGTGGGGGTGGTGCGGGCCGAGCAGTACTTC
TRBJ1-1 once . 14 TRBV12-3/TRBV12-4 CASSPTGRAPEAFF TGTGCCAGCTCGCCGACAGGAAGGGCCCCTGAAGCTTTCTTT
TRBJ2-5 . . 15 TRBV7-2 CASSLVGGGKETQYF TGTGCCAGCAGCTTAGTCGGGGGCGGGAAAGAGACCCAGTACTTC
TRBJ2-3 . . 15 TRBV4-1 CASSQDLLFTDTQYF TGCGCCAGCAGCCAAGACCTGCTATTCACAGATACGCAGTATTTT
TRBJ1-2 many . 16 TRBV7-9 CASSLPGRGANYGYTF TGTGCCAGCAGCTTACCCGGACGGGGAGCTAACTATGGCTACACCTTC
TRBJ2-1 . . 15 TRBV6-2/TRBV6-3 CASSYRDAGGNEQFF TGTGCCAGCAGTTACAGGGACGCCGGGGGCAATGAGCAGTTCTTC
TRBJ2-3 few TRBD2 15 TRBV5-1 CASSPSGGARDTQYF TGCGCCAGCAGTCCCAGCGGGGGGGCCAGAGATACGCAGTATTTT
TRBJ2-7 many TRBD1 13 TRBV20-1 CSASGTGAYEQYF TGCAGTGCTAGTGGGACAGGGGCCTACGAGCAGTACTTC
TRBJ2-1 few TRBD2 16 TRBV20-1 CSARSGGGLASNEQFF TGCAGTGCTAGGAGTGGGGGGGGACTAGCGAGCAATGAGCAGTTCTTC
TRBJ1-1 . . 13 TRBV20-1 CSAVPDMFPEAFF TGCAGTGCTGTACCCGACATGTTTCCTGAAGCTTTCTTT
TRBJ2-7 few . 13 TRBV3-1 CASSQYRSYEQYF TGTGCCAGCAGCCAGTATAGGAGCTACGAGCAGTACTTC
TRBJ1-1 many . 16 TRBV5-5 CASSPFATAMNTEAFF TGTGCCAGCAGCCCCTTTGCGACAGCAATGAACACTGAAGCTTTCTTT
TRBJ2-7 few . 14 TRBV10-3 CAIMDSPSSYEQYF TGTGCCATTATGGACAGCCCGTCCTCCTACGAGCAGTACTTC
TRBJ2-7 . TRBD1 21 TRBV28 CASTHPPGQGGAKMGLYEQYF TGTGCCAGCACCCACCCCCCCGGACAGGGTGGAGCAAAGATGGGATTATACGAGCAGTACTTC
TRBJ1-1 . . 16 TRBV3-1 CASSPTSRGWNTEAFF TGTGCCAGCAGCCCTACCTCGAGAGGCTGGAACACTGAAGCTTTCTTT
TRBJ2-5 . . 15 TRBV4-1 CASSRLWTVQETQYF TGCGCCAGCAGCCGTCTATGGACAGTCCAAGAGACCCAGTACTTC
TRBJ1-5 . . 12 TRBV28 CASSAGSQPQHF TGTGCCAGCAGTGCCGGTAGTCAGCCCCAGCATTTT
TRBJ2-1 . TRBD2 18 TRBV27 CASSSGLAGRGPYNEQFF TGTGCCAGCAGTTCGGGACTAGCGGGAAGGGGCCCCTACAATGAGCAGTTCTTC
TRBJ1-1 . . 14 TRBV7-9 CASSLVKDGPEAFF TGTGCCAGCAGCTTAGTAAAGGACGGTCCTGAAGCTTTCTTT
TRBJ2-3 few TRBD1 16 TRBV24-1 CATSDLEDRGTDTQYF TGTGCCACCAGTGATTTGGAGGACAGGGGCACAGATACGCAGTATTTT
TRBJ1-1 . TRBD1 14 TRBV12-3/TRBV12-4 CASTGQGVRTEAFF TGTGCCAGCACCGGACAGGGGGTTAGAACTGAAGCTTTCTTT
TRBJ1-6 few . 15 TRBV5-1 CASSLVAGDNSPLHF TGCGCCAGCAGCTTGGTGGCAGGGGATAATTCACCCCTCCACTTT
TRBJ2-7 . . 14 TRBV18 CASSPTTVPYEQYF TGTGCCAGCTCACCGACGACAGTTCCCTACGAGCAGTACTTC
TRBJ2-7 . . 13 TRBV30 CAWSPRGRDEQYF TGTGCCTGGAGTCCACGAGGGCGGGACGAGCAGTACTTC
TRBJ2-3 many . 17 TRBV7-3 CASSLTPVQRGTDTQYF TGTGCCAGCAGCTTAACCCCAGTACAGCGAGGCACAGATACGCAGTATTTT
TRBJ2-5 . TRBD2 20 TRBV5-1 CASTVREPFRGLAGEETQYF TGCGCCAGCACCGTTAGGGAGCCCTTTCGCGGACTAGCGGGAGAAGAGACCCAGTACTTC
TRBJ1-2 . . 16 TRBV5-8 CASSLTPSRINYGYTF TGTGCCAGCAGCTTGACCCCGAGTCGGATCAACTATGGCTACACCTTC
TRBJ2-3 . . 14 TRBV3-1 CASSQGTRLVTQYF TGTGCCAGCAGCCAAGGGACCCGACTGGTTACGCAGTATTTT
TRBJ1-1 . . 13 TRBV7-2 CATSSGPNTEAFF TGTGCCACCAGCTCGGGGCCAAACACTGAAGCTTTCTTT
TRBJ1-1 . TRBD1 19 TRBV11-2 CASSLEGSLGTGTNTEAFF TGTGCCAGCAGCTTAGAGGGGTCCCTGGGGACAGGGACAAACACTGAAGCTTTCTTT
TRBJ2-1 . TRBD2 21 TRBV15 CATSPYVLAGGVVSSYNEQFF TGTGCCACCAGCCCTTATGTGCTAGCGGGAGGAGTAGTCAGCTCCTACAATGAGCAGTTCTTC
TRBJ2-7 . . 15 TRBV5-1 CASSPARGRLYEQYF TGCGCCAGCAGCCCCGCCCGGGGGCGGCTCTACGAGCAGTACTTC
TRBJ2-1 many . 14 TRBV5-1 CASAPGTTFNEQFF TGCGCCAGCGCCCCCGGGACCACATTCAATGAGCAGTTCTTC
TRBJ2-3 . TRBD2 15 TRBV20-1 CSASTSGRGTDTQYF TGCAGTGCCAGCACTAGCGGGAGGGGCACAGATACGCAGTATTTT
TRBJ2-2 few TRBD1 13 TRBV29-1 CSAGQGYTGELFF TGCAGCGCGGGACAGGGGTACACCGGGGAGCTGTTTTTT
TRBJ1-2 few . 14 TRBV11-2 CASSLGIASYGYTF TGTGCCAGCAGCTTAGGTATAGCCAGCTATGGCTACACCTTC
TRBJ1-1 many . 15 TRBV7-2 CASSLIGNSNTEAFF TGTGCCAGCAGCTTAATTGGTAACTCGAACACTGAAGCTTTCTTT
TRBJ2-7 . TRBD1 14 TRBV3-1 CASSPGQVTYEQYF TGTGCCAGCAGCCCCGGACAGGTTACCTACGAGCAGTACTTC
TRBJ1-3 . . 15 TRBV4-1 CASSTETHSGNTIYF TGCGCCAGCAGTACTGAGACACACTCTGGAAACACCATATATTTT